A single sample is the source of the 5 T cell receptor beta chains below, sequenced in a study of T cell repertoires in cytomegalovirus infection. TCRdb redid the calling of the reads with MiXCR, one entry per CDR3 protein. The sample gives roughly 800,000 distinct CDR3 sequences, almost 30% of which show up once; less than 15% is in the top ten. No cognate antigen is known for these TCRs. This specimen consisted of cultured CD8+ T cells from PBMCs, obtained from culture after CMV antigen stimulation. The receptors were sampled from a human donor in good health (CMV status not recorded). Some clones in this sample may be carry-over from other donors' samples.

This chain joins TRBV6-5 and TRBJ1-5; D might be TRBD1 (6 bases). This CDR3 comprises 16 residues. The germline CDR1 and CDR2 sequences are MNHEY and SVGAGI. V shed 8 bases and J shed 3 bases, with 20 bases lying between them. The chain's CDR3 is CASGQIPGADNQPQHF. Here the CDR3 DNA reads TGTGCCAGCGGTCAAATCCCAGGGGCCGACAATCAGCCCCAGCATTTT.

This chain uses TRBV13 with TRBJ2-7; 9 positions agree with TRBD2. In germline, CDR1 is PRHDT, CDR2 FYEKMQ (reference sequence). This CDR3 has 14 amino acids. V was clipped by 4 bases and J by 8 bases; unmatched bases: 9. The CDR3 nucleotides read TGTGCCAGCAGCTCCCCTCCAGCGGGGGGCAAGCAGTACGTC. Protein: CASSSPPAGGKQYV.

This sequence joins TRBV6-2 or TRBV6-3 and TRBJ2-1; 8 nucleotides align to TRBD2. The CDR3 extends over 15 amino acids. Trimming cost V 2 bases and J 8 bases; bases outside gene matches: 8. Germline lookup yields CDR1 MNHEY and CDR2 SVGEGT. The CDR3, as DNA: TGTGCCAGCAGTTACACGGCTAGCGGGCGCCATGAGCAGTTCTTC. This codes for CASSYTASGRHEQFF.

This clonotype was seen ten or more times. This sequence joins TRBV7-9 and TRBJ2-3; no clear D gene. Between the trimmed V and J ends, which lost 2 bases and 2 bases, there was a span of 8 bases. The CDR3 is made up of 14 amino acids. From germline, CDR1 is SEHNR and CDR2 FQNEAQ (reference sequence). The CDR3: CASSLHDPTDTQYF. CDR3 nucleotides: TGTGCCAGCAGCTTACATGACCCCACAGATACGCAGTATTTT.

This clonotype was observed a few times. V and J are TRBV7-9 and TRBJ2-5, with D tentatively TRBD2 (6 bases). The CDR3 runs to 16 residues. CDR1 is SEHNR and CDR2 is FQNEAQ in the germline V gene (reference sequence). Trimming cost V 0 bases and J 1 base, with 12 bases left between them. CDR3 sequence: CASSLAGGEAQETQYF. Here the CDR3 DNA reads TGTGCCAGCAGCTTAGCGGGGGGAGAAGCCCAAGAGACCCAGTACTTC.